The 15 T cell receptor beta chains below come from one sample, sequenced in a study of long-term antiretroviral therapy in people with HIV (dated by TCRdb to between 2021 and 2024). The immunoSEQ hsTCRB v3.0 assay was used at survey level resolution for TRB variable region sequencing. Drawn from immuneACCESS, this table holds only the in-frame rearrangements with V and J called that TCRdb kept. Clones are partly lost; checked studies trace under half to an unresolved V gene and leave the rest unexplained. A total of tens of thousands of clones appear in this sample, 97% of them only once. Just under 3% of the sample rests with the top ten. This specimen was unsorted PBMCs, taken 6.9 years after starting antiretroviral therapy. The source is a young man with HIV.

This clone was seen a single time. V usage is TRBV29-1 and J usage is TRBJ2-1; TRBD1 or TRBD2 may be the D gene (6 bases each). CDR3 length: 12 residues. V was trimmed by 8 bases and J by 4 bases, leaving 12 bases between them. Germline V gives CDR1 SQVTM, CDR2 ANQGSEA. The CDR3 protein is CSTVGGYNEQFF. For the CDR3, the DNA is TGCAGCACTGTAGGGGGGTACAATGAGCAGTTCTTC.

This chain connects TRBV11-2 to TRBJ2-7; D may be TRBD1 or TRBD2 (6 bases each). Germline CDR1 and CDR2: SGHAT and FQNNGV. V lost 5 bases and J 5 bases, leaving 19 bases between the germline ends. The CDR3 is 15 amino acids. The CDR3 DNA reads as TGTGCCAGCAGCGTCGACAGGCCCGGGGGAGACGAGCAGTACTTC. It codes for CASSVDRPGGDEQYF.

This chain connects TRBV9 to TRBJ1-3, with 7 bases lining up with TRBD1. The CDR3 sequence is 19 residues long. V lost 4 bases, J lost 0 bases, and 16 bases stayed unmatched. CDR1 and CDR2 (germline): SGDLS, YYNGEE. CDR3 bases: TGTGCCAGCAGCCCCGTGGTCCGGGGACAGCTTCTCTCTGGAAACACCATATATTTT. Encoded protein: CASSPVVRGQLLSGNTIYF.

CDR3 coding DNA: TGTGCCACCAGCAGAGAGGACAGGGAAGCCGGGGAGCTGTTTTTT. Protein: CATSREDREAGELFF. The V call is TRBV15, the J call TRBJ2-2; 8 bases are shared with TRBD1. The J segment lost 6 bases and the V segment lost 0 bases, leaving 3 bases of the junction unmatched. The CDR3 length is 15 residues. The germline V gene encodes CDR1 LNHNV and CDR2 YYDKDF (reference sequence).

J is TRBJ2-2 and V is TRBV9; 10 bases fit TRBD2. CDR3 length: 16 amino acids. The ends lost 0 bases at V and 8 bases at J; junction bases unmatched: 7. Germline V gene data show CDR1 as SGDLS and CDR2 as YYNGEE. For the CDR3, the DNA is TGTGCCAGCAGCGTAGTTCAACTAGCGGGGAGAGGGGAGCTGTTTTTT. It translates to CASSVVQLAGRGELFF.

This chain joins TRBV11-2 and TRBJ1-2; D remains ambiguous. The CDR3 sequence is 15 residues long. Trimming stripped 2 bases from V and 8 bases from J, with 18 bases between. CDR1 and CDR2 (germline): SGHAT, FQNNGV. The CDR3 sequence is CASSLNSGVMEGYTF. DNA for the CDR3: TGTGCCAGCAGCTTAAATTCTGGGGTGATGGAGGGCTACACCTTC.

The CDR3 region is CASSQSGGMDTDTQYF. The CDR3 bases are TGTGCCAGCAGCCAGTCAGGGGGGATGGACACAGATACGCAGTATTTT. The chain combines TRBV4-2 with TRBJ2-3; D might be TRBD1 (7 bases). Trimming removed 3 bases at V and 2 bases at J, with 15 bases between. CDR3 length: 16 amino acids. CDR1 is LGHNA, CDR2 YNFKEQ, per germline.

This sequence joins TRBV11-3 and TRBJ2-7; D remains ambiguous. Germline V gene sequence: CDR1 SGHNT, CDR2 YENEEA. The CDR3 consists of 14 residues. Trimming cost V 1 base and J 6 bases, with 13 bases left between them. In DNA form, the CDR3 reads TGTGCCAGCAGCTTAGCCCCAGGTGTGGGCGAGCAGTACTTC. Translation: CASSLAPGVGEQYF.

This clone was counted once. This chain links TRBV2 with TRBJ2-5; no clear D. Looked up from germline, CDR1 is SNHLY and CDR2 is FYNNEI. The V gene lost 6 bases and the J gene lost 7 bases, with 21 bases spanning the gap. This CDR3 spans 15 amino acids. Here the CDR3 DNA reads TGTGCCAGCAGAGATATCTTTAGGCGCGTTGGGACCCAGTACTTC. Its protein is CASRDIFRRVGTQYF.

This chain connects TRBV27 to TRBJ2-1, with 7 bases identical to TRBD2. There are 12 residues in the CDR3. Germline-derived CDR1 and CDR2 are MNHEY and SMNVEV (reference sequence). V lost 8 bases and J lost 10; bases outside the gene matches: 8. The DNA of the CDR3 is TGTGCCAGCGGGGTACTAGCGAGCGAGCAGTTCTTC. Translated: CASGVLASEQFF.

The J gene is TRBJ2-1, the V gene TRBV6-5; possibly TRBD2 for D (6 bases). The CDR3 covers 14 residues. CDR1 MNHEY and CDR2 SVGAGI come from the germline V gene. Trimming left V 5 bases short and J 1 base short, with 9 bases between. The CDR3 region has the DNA TGTGCCAGCAGTCTGGGGGGATCCTACAATGAGCAGTTCTTC. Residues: CASSLGGSYNEQFF.

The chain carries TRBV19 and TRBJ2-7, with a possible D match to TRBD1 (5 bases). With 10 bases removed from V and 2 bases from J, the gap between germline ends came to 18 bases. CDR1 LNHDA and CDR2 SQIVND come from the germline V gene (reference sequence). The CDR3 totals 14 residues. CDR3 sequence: CATRTAGWAYEQYF. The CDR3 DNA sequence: TGTGCCACCCGAACGGCAGGGTGGGCCTACGAGCAGTACTTC. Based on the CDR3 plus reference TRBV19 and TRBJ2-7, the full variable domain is DGGITQSPKYLFRKEGQNVTLSCEQNLNHDAMYWYRQDPGQGLRLIYYSQIVNDFQKGDIAEGYSVSREKKESFPLTVTSAQKNPTAFYLCATRTAGWAYEQYFGPGTRLTVT.

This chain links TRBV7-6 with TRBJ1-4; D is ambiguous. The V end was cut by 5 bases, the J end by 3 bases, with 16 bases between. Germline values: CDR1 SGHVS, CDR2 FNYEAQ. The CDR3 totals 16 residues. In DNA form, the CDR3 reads TGTGCCAGCAGCCTTCCTCTAGGGAGCCCTAATGAAAAACTGTTTTTT. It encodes CASSLPLGSPNEKLFF.

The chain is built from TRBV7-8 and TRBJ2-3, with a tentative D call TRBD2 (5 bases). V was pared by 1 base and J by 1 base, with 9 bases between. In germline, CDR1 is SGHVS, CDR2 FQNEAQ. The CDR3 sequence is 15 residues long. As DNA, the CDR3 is TGTGCCAGCAGCTTAGGTTGGGGAGGCACAGATACGCAGTATTTT. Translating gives CASSLGWGGTDTQYF.

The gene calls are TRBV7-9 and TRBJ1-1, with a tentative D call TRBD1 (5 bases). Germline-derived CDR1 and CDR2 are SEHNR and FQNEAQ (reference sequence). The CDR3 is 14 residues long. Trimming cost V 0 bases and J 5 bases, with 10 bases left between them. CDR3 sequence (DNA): TGTGCCAGCAGCTTAGCCCGTGGGGGAACTGAAGCTTTCTTT. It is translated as CASSLARGGTEAFF.